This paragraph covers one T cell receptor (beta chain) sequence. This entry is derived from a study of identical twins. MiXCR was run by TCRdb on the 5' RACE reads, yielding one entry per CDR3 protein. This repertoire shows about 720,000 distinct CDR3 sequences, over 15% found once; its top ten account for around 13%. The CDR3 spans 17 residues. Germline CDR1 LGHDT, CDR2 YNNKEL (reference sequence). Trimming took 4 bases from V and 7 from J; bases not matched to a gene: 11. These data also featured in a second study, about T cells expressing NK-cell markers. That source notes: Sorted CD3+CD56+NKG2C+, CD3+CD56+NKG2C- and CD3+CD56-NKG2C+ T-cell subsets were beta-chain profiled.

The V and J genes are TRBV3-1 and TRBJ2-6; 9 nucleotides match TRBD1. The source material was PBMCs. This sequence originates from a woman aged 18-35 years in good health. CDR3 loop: CASSRPGTGRRANVLTF. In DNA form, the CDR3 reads TGTGCCAGCAGCCGACCCGGGACAGGGAGGAGAGCCAACGTCCTGACTTTC.